This TCR beta chain was retrieved from a study of control samples from healthy donors and cancer patients. The repertoire was sequenced with immunoSEQ multiplex PCR; TCRdb's copy has only in-frame clones and lacks some. The sample consists of fewer than 130,000 clones, 88% of them appearing once. The table lists this clone with a count of one. The CDR3 loop spans 15 amino acids. V gave up 2 bases and J gave up 10 bases; unmatched junction bases: 5. The germline V gene has CDR1 MNHNS and CDR2 SASEGT. The TCR sequence derives from a woman in her fifties or sixties with lung cancer. V usage is TRBV6-1 and J usage is TRBJ2-4; 13 bases align to TRBD2. What was sequenced was PBMCs. CDR3 sequence reads: CASSERGTSGMIQYF. The CDR3 DNA is TGTGCCAGCAGTGAACGCGGGACTAGCGGGATGATTCAGTACTTC.